This T cell receptor (beta chain) originates from a study of regulatory T cells in long-lasting Graves disease. In this sample, this clonotype turned up many times. Stated time point: newly diagnosed GD, antithyroid drugs for less than 3 months. Extracted RNA from PBMCs served as the source of the TCR library. The authors built TCR beta libraries using iRepertoire HTBI primers and Arm-PCR of CDR3 regions. The authors' processing: Samples jointly harbored 60 to 70 TRBV and 14 to 15 TRBJ segments. A single record per CDR3 protein comes from TCRdb applying MiXCR to the multiplex PCR reads. The V and J calls and clone size are TCRdb's, not the authors'. This sample has approximately 390,000 distinct CDR3 sequences, with under 20% found just once. The sample was also reused in another study, on T cells in Graves' hyperthyroidism and ophthalmopathy.

This sequence was found in a woman younger than 30 with Graves disease. Specimen: peripheral blood mononuclear cells (PBMCs), collected at new diagnosis, from a patient treated with antithyroid drugs.

CDR3 amino acids: CATREVRMASYNEQFF. CDR3 nucleotide sequence: TGTGCCACCCGGGAGGTTCGGATGGCTTCCTACAATGAGCAGTTCTTC. The chain links TRBV2 to TRBJ2-1; TRBD2 agrees at 7 bases. Germline CDR1 SNHLY, CDR2 FYNNEI. With V trimmed by 10 bases and J by 1 base, 13 bases remained unmatched. The CDR3 loop spans 16 amino acids. Filled out from reference TRBV2 and TRBJ2-1, the complete variable domain reads EPEVTQTPSHQVTQMGQEVILRCVPISNHLYFYWYRQILGQKVEFLVSFYNNEISEKSEIFDDQFSVERPDGSNFTLKIRSTKLEDSAMYFCATREVRMASYNEQFFGPGTRLTVL.